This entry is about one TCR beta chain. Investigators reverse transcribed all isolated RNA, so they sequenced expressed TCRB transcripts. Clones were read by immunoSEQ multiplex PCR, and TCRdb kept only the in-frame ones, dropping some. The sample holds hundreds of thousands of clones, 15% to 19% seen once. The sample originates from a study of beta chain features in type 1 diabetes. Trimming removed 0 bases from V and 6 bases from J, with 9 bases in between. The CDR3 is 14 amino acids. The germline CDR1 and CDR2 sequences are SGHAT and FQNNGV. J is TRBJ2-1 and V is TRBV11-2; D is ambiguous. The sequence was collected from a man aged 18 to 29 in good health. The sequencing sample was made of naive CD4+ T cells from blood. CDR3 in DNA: TGTGCCAGCAGCTTAGATCTGGGGATCAATGAGCAGTTCTTC. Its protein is CASSLDLGINEQFF.